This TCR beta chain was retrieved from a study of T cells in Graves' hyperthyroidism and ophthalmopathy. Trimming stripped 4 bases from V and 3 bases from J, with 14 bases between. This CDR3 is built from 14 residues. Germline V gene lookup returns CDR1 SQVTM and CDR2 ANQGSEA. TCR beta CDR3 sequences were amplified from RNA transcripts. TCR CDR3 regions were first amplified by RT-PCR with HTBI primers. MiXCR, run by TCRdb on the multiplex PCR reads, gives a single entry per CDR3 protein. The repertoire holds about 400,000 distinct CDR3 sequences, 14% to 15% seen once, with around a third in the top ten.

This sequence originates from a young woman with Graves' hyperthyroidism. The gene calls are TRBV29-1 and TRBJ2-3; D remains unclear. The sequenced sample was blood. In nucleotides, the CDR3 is TGCAGCGTTGCCGGTCGAGAACAGACAGATACGCAGTATTTT. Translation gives CSVAGREQTDTQYF.